What follows are 22 T cell receptor beta chains derived from one specimen sequenced in a study of blood T cell repertoires in COVID-19. Method: immunoSEQ multiplex PCR; TCRdb's copy keeps in-frame clones and lacks some. This table has 140,000 to 150,000 clones, over 75% appearing once. Sequenced material: peripheral blood. The receptors shown here come from a man between 60 and 75 years old with active or convalescent COVID-19.

This chain joins TRBV24-1 and TRBJ2-2; unclear D gene. The V gene's germline CDR1 is KGHDR and CDR2 SFDVKD. This CDR3 contains 13 residues. The ends were cut back, 7 bases at V and 6 bases at J, with 11 bases in the middle. The chain's CDR3 is CATSNPNSGELFF. The CDR3 bases are TGTGCCACCAGCAACCCTAATTCCGGGGAGCTGTTTTTT.

The CDR3 loop is CASSLPQNEQFF. CDR3 sequence (DNA): TGTGCCAGCAGTTTACCCCAAAATGAGCAGTTCTTC. This sequence joins TRBV28 and TRBJ2-1; no definite D call. CDR3 length: 12 amino acids. Trimming took off 2 bases at V and 7 bases at J, with 6 bases between the two ends. Germline V gene data show CDR1 as MDHEN and CDR2 as SYDVKM.

The V call is TRBV18, the J call TRBJ1-5, with 9 bases fitting TRBD1. V shed 3 bases, J shed 7 bases, and the junction held 1 base outside the gene matches. Germline loops: CDR1 KGHSH, CDR2 LQKENI. The CDR3 totals 13 residues. The CDR3 DNA reads as TGTGCCAGCTCACCGGGACAGGGACAGCCCCAGCATTTT. Its translation is CASSPGQGQPQHF.

V and J are TRBV7-2 and TRBJ2-3; 8 bases are a match to TRBD2. V shed 1 base, J shed 12 bases, and the junction held 15 bases outside the gene matches. The germline V gene has CDR1 SGHTA and CDR2 FQGNSA. The CDR3 loop spans 16 amino acids. CDR3 amino acids: CASSLGWSGGPQAQYF. The CDR3 bases are TGTGCCAGCAGCTTAGGTTGGTCGGGAGGGCCGCAGGCCCAGTATTTT. Based on the CDR3 plus reference TRBV7-2 and TRBJ2-3, the full variable domain is GAGVSQSPSNKVTEKGKDVELRCDPISGHTALYWYRQSLGQGLEFLIYFQGNSAPDKSGLPSDRFSAERTGGSVSTLTIQRTQQEDSAVYLCASSLGWSGGPQAQYFGPGTRLTVL.

This chain uses TRBV6-5 with TRBJ2-1; 13 positions agree with TRBD2. Trimming cost V 6 bases and J 5 bases; bases outside gene matches: 4. The CDR3 runs 15 residues. Germline V gene lookup returns CDR1 MNHEY and CDR2 SVGAGI. The CDR3 bases are TGTGCCAGCAGACTAGCGGGAGGGCCTCACAATGAGCAGTTCTTC. The encoded protein is CASRLAGGPHNEQFF.

The genes are TRBV2 and TRBJ1-6; weak D call: TRBD1 (6 bases). Trimming left V 8 bases short and J 3 bases short, with 11 bases between. This CDR3 spans 14 amino acids. CDR1 is SNHLY, CDR2 FYNNEI, per germline. The CDR3 region is CASGVTGYNSPLHF. CDR3 DNA sequence: TGTGCCAGCGGGGTGACAGGCTATAATTCACCCCTCCACTTT.

The chain carries TRBV28 and TRBJ1-1; 11 bases agree with TRBD1. The CDR3 length is 14 residues. CDR1 is MDHEN and CDR2 is SYDVKM in the germline V gene. V was clipped by 5 bases and J by 4 bases; unmatched bases: 3. The CDR3, as DNA: TGTGCCAGCAGTGGGACAGGGGGATCCACTGAAGCTTTCTTT. Amino acid sequence: CASSGTGGSTEAFF.

This clone was seen just once. V usage is TRBV5-1 and J usage is TRBJ2-7, with 12 bases fitting TRBD2. V lost 1 base to trimming and J lost 0 bases; unmatched junction nucleotides: 8. Germline CDR1 SGHRS, CDR2 YFSETQ. The CDR3 is 18 residues long. This CDR3 reads CASSLTGLAGLSSYEQYF. CDR3 DNA: TGCGCCAGCAGCTTGACGGGACTAGCGGGCTTGAGCTCCTACGAGCAGTACTTC.

This chain uses TRBV7-2 with TRBJ2-3; possibly TRBD1 for D (6 bases). V was pared by 1 base and J by 2 bases, with 13 bases between. The CDR3 covers 16 residues. Germline V gives CDR1 SGHTA, CDR2 FQGNSA. The CDR3, as DNA: TGTGCCAGCAGCTTAGTGTGGATGGGGGCCACAGATACGCAGTATTTT. Translation gives CASSLVWMGATDTQYF. Drawing the rest from reference TRBV7-2 and TRBJ2-3, the complete variable domain is GAGVSQSPSNKVTEKGKDVELRCDPISGHTALYWYRQSLGQGLEFLIYFQGNSAPDKSGLPSDRFSAERTGGSVSTLTIQRTQQEDSAVYLCASSLVWMGATDTQYFGPGTRLTVL.

This rearrangement joins TRBV6-5 to TRBJ2-7; 8 nucleotides agree with TRBD2. CDR1 MNHEY and CDR2 SVGAGI come from the germline V gene. CDR3 length: 15 amino acids. J lost 6 bases, V lost 2 bases, and 9 bases had no gene match. CDR3 protein: CASSYDGRGSFEQYF. In nucleotides, the CDR3 is TGTGCCAGCAGTTACGACGGGAGGGGCAGTTTCGAGCAGTACTTC.

This chain connects TRBV6-5 to TRBJ2-7; 7 bases line up with TRBD1. The germline gives CDR1 MNHEY, CDR2 SVGAGI. J lost 2 bases, V lost 7 bases, and 8 bases had no gene match. The CDR3 length is 14 residues. The CDR3: CASTSIGGPYEQYF. CDR3 in DNA: TGTGCCAGCACCTCCATAGGGGGCCCCTACGAGCAGTACTTC.

This clone was seen only once. The V gene is TRBV28, the J gene TRBJ1-1, with a tentative D call TRBD1 (6 bases). Per the germline V gene, CDR1 is MDHEN and CDR2 is SYDVKM. The CDR3 runs to 13 residues. Trimming pared 4 bases from V and 3 bases from J, leaving 9 bases between. The DNA of the CDR3 is TGTGCCAGCAGTTCGAACAGGGACACTGAAGCTTTCTTT. Its translation: CASSSNRDTEAFF.

The V gene is TRBV14, the J gene TRBJ2-7, with 14 bases aligning to TRBD2. This CDR3 comprises 17 residues. CDR1 and CDR2 from the germline V gene are SGHDN and FVKESK. V dropped 4 bases and J dropped 5; count of bases not matched to a gene: 10. The CDR3 nucleotides read TGTGCCAGCAGCCCACCGGGACTAGCGGGAGTGAGCCACGAGCAGTACTTC. Translated, it gives CASSPPGLAGVSHEQYF.

V gene TRBV29-1 combines with J gene TRBJ2-5, with D perhaps TRBD1 (6 bases). V was pared by 0 bases and J by 7 bases, with 12 bases between. CDR3 length equals 13 residues. Germline CDR1 is SQVTM and CDR2 is ANQGSEA. CDR3 loop: CSVEEGAAGTQYF. CDR3 nucleotides: TGCAGCGTTGAAGAGGGGGCCGCCGGGACCCAGTACTTC.

This chain connects TRBV6-5 to TRBJ1-2, with D unclear. The germline V and J ends were trimmed by 0 bases and 5 bases, with 13 bases remaining between them. This CDR3 is 15 amino acids long. Germline CDR1 reads MNHEY; CDR2 reads SVGAGI. For the CDR3, the DNA is TGTGCCAGCAGTTACTCCGCCAATAACCGGTATGGCTACACCTTC. Amino acids: CASSYSANNRYGYTF.

CDR3 residues: CASHRQTNTGELFF. The CDR3 coding sequence is TGTGCCAGCCATCGACAGACGAACACCGGGGAGCTGTTTTTT. The chain couples TRBV7-8 to TRBJ2-2, with a tentative D call TRBD1 (5 bases). The CDR3 extends over 14 amino acids. Germline V gives CDR1 SGHVS, CDR2 FQNEAQ. Deletions cut 8 bases from V and 0 bases from J, with 10 bases between.

This sequence joins TRBV28 and TRBJ1-1, with 7 positions matching TRBD1. Germline V gene sequence: CDR1 MDHEN, CDR2 SYDVKM. The CDR3 is 15 residues long. Trimming cost V 5 bases and J 1 base; bases outside gene matches: 7. The CDR3 protein is CASSEPGQRNTEAFF. Here the CDR3 DNA reads TGTGCCAGCAGTGAACCGGGACAGAGGAACACTGAAGCTTTCTTT.

The chain carries TRBV5-6 and TRBJ2-5; 15 bases map to TRBD2. The length of the CDR3 is 16 residues. V trimming: 1 base; J trimming: 5 bases; junction bases outside the gene matches: 3. CDR1 SGHDT and CDR2 YYEEEE come from the germline V gene. CDR3 sequence: CASSLPGTSGRETQYF. CDR3 sequence (DNA): TGTGCCAGCAGCTTGCCGGGGACTAGCGGGAGGGAGACCCAGTACTTC.

The rearrangement joins TRBV19 to TRBJ2-3, with 8 bases aligning to TRBD2. This CDR3 comprises 15 residues. Germline assignment: CDR1 LNHDA and CDR2 SQIVND (reference sequence). V lost 10 bases, J lost 1 base, and 10 bases stayed unmatched. The CDR3 loop is CATWNGGAGTDTQYF. For the CDR3, the DNA is TGTGCCACCTGGAACGGGGGGGCGGGCACAGATACGCAGTATTTT.

This clone was observed a few times. V usage is TRBV19 and J usage is TRBJ1-1; perhaps TRBD1 as D (5 bases). V shed 7 bases and J shed 1 base, with 16 bases lying between them. The CDR3 length is 15 residues. Per the germline V gene, CDR1 is LNHDA and CDR2 is SQIVND (reference sequence). In DNA form, the CDR3 reads TGTGCCAGTACGCCCACAGGATCGTCGAACACTGAAGCTTTCTTT. Amino acid sequence: CASTPTGSSNTEAFF.

The V and J genes are TRBV5-1 and TRBJ2-2; tentatively, D is TRBD1 (6 bases). Trimming took off 4 bases at V and 4 bases at J, with 14 bases between the two ends. This CDR3 contains 15 residues. The germline V gene has CDR1 SGHRS and CDR2 YFSETQ. The CDR3 here is CASSPGTSSTGELFF. DNA of the CDR3: TGCGCCAGCAGCCCCGGGACATCCTCCACCGGGGAGCTGTTTTTT.

The V gene is TRBV4-2, the J gene TRBJ2-7; TRBD2 matches 12 bases. Unmatched junction bases numbered 8, after V lost 4 bases and J lost 1 base. The CDR3 covers 17 residues. CDR1 LGHNA and CDR2 YNFKEQ come from the germline V gene. The CDR3 sequence: CASSPRLAGVGSYEQYF. DNA for the CDR3: TGTGCCAGCAGCCCGCGACTAGCGGGAGTGGGGTCCTACGAGCAGTACTTC.